This T cell receptor beta chain was obtained from a study of blood T cell repertoires in COVID-19. Study-wide context: Donors in the United States, Italy and Spain gave samples during acute or convalescent COVID-19. Sources were T cells, B-cell-depleted T cells, or PBMCs; the material itself was cDNA or gDNA.

Trimming removed 7 bases from V and 0 bases from J, with 10 bases in between. Germline assignment: CDR1 MNHEY and CDR2 SVGAGI. This CDR3 comprises 14 residues. In the authors' workflow: Reference gene primers were amplified, and this amplification served to estimate nucleated cell counts. Sequenced by immunoSEQ multiplex PCR; TCRdb stores in-frame clones only, minus some. That table gives V, J and clone size, and the DNA gave D and trimming. The data show roughly 96,000 clones, roughly 82% seen once. This clonotype originated in a man of 80 years or more with acute or convalescent COVID-19. V and J are TRBV6-5 and TRBJ1-3; the D gene is possibly TRBD1 (6 bases). Specimen: peripheral blood. Here the CDR3 reads CASKGDGSGNTIYF. CDR3 coding DNA: TGTGCCAGCAAGGGGGACGGCTCTGGAAACACCATATATTTT.